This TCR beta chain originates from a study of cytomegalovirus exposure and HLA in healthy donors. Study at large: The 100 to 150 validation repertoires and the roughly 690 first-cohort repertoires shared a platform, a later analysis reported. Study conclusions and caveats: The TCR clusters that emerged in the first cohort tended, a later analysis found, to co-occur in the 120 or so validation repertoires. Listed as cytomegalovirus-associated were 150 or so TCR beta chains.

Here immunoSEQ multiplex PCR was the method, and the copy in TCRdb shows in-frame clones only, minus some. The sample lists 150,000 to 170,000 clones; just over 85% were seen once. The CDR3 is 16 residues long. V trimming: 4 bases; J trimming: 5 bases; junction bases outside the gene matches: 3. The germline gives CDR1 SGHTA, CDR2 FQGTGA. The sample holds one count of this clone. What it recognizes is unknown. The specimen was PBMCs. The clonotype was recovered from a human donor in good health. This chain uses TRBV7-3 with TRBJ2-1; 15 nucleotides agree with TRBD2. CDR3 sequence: CASSSGLAGGDNEQFF. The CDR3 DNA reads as TGTGCCAGCAGCTCCGGACTAGCGGGGGGGGACAATGAGCAGTTCTTC.